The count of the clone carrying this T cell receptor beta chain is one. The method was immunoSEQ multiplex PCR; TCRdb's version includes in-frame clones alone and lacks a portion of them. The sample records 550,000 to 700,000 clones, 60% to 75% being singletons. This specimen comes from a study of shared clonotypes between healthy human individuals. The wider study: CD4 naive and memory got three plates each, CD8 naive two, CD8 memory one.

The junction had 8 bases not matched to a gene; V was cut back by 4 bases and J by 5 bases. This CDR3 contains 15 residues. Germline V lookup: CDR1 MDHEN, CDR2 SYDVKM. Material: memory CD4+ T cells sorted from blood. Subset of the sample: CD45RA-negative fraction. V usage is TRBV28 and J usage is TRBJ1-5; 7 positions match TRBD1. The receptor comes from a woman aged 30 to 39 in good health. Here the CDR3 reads CASSYRQGPDQPQHF. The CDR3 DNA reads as TGTGCCAGCAGTTACCGACAGGGACCGGATCAGCCCCAGCATTTT. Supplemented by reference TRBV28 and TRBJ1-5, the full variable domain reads DVKVTQSSRYLVKRTGEKVFLECVQDMDHENMFWYRQDPGLGLRLIYFSYDVKMKEKGDIPEGYSVSREKKERFSLILESASTNQTSMYLCASSYRQGPDQPQHFGDGTRLSIL.